Included here is one T cell receptor (beta chain) sequence, with context. Its antigen is currently unknown. These data originate in a study of shared clonotypes between healthy human individuals. Study background: CD4 naive and CD4 memory each took three plates per donor, while CD8 naive took two and CD8 memory one.

CD45RO-negative cells were positively selected for CCR7, leaving out terminally differentiated effector memory CD45RA+ cells. Study results and caveats: Clonotypes not shared had lower generation probabilities than those common to all four donors. Enrolling few donors narrowed the genetic and exposure-history diversity that was represented.

Per the original data handling: Junction-only sequences produced by ImmunoSEQ had no quality scores, so filtering differed. The protocol was immunoSEQ multiplex PCR, while the TCRdb copy is restricted to in-frame clones and leaves out a portion. V and J calls and clone size come straight from that table; D and trimming were deduced from the DNA. The table lists about 1,800,000 clones, about 94% of them singletons. This CDR3 has 14 amino acids. V was clipped by 4 bases and J by 3 bases, with 9 bases between them. In germline, CDR1 is MNHNY, CDR2 SVGAGI (reference sequence). Sequenced: naive CD8+ T cells sorted from blood. V is TRBV6-6 and J is TRBJ2-2; TRBD2 might be the D (6 bases). The source of this sequence is a man aged 18-30 years in good health. The CDR3 DNA sequence: TGTGCCAGCAGTTTACCGGGAGACACCGGGGAGCTGTTTTTT. Protein product: CASSLPGDTGELFF.